These T cell receptor beta chains were read from a single sample in a study of glioma-infiltrating T cells. TCRdb ran MiXCR on the multiplex PCR reads and lists one entry per CDR3 protein. The sample holds around 390,000 distinct CDR3 sequences, roughly two fifths seen once. The sample consisted of glioma tissue, nonneoplastic brain tissue, or PBMCs (not recorded which). All receptors come from a human donor with low-grade glioma or glioblastoma, undergoing nonglioma brain surgery, or in good health (not recorded which). The CDR3 runs from the conserved cysteine through the conserved F or W. D genes are given only for firm matches. Clone size is not always given. Where it is, it says once, few, many or a class for expanded clones.

TRBJ2-3,TRBV28,NA,many,CASSSLTAGADTQYF,TGTGCCAGCAGCTCTCTTACGGCAGGGGCAGATACGCAGTATTTT
TRBJ1-5,TRBV18,NA,NA,CASSPSPPNSNQPQHF,TGTGCCAGCTCACCATCCCCTCCAAATAGCAATCAGCCCCAGCATTTT
TRBJ1-2,TRBV20-1,NA,NA,CSARGRDYGYTF,TGCAGTGCTAGAGGAAGAGACTATGGCTACACCTTC
TRBJ1-1,TRBV27,NA,NA,CASSTRIRGSEAFF,TGTGCCAGCAGTACAAGGATTCGGGGCTCTGAAGCTTTCTTT
TRBJ2-5,TRBV6-2/TRBV6-3,NA,many,CASSRAFGLGETQYF,TGTGCCAGCAGTCGCGCTTTTGGGCTAGGAGAGACCCAGTACTTC
TRBJ1-1,TRBV27,NA,many,CASTPFFGYTEAFF,TGTGCCAGCACCCCCTTTTTTGGCTACACTGAAGCTTTCTTT
TRBJ1-1,TRBV28,NA,NA,CASSLYGRMNTEAFF,TGTGCCAGCAGTTTATACGGCAGAATGAACACTGAAGCTTTCTTT
TRBJ2-5,TRBV28,NA,NA,CASSYWGRVETQYF,TGTGCCAGCAGTTACTGGGGCAGGGTAGAGACCCAGTACTTC
TRBJ2-5,TRBV12-3/TRBV12-4,TRBD1,NA,CASSSDRGVETQYF,TGTGCCAGCAGTTCCGACAGGGGAGTGGAGACCCAGTACTTC
TRBJ2-5,TRBV2,NA,NA,CASTRALETQYF,TGTGCCAGCACCAGGGCCCTGGAGACCCAGTACTTC
TRBJ2-7,TRBV27,TRBD1,NA,CASSLATGVGSYKQYF,TGTGCCAGCAGTTTAGCGACAGGGGTAGGGTCCTACAAGCAGTACTTC
TRBJ1-1,TRBV28,NA,many,CASSSYRAMNTEAFF,TGTGCCAGCAGTTCCTACAGGGCTATGAACACTGAAGCTTTCTTT
TRBJ2-1,TRBV19,NA,NA,CASRSKTGNSYNEQFF,TGTGCCAGTCGATCCAAGACTGGAAACTCCTACAATGAGCAGTTCTTC
TRBJ1-2,TRBV27,NA,many,CASSLSGPISYGYTF,TGTGCCAGCAGTTTATCGGGACCGATCTCATATGGCTACACCTTC
TRBJ1-4,TRBV7-6,NA,NA,CASSSSRGYNEKLLF,TGTGCCAGCAGCTCCTCACGTGGGTATAATGAAAAACTGCTTTTT